One and the same sample provided the 5 T cell receptor beta chains below, sequenced in a study of blood T cell repertoires in COVID-19. Here immunoSEQ multiplex PCR was the method, and the copy in TCRdb shows in-frame clones only, minus some. The data hold roughly 70,000 clones, with roughly 84% observed a single time. The sample was peripheral blood. The receptors shown here come from a man aged 70 or older with active or convalescent COVID-19.

This clone was found once. The chain employs TRBV9 and TRBJ2-7, with 7 nucleotides matching TRBD1. The CDR3 spans 14 residues. Germline V gene lookup returns CDR1 SGDLS and CDR2 YYNGEE. The V gene end was trimmed by 3 bases and the J gene end by 6 bases; junction bases not matched to a gene: 9. CDR3 bases: TGTGCCAGCAGCGCGAGACAGGGCCAGGGCGAGCAGTACTTC. Amino acid sequence: CASSARQGQGEQYF.

The rearrangement uses TRBV7-9 and TRBJ2-7, with a possible D match to TRBD2 (6 bases). Germline CDR1 is SEHNR and CDR2 is FQNEAQ (reference sequence). Trimming cost V 5 bases and J 3 bases, with 23 bases left between them. The CDR3 runs 17 residues. The DNA of the CDR3 is TGTGCCAGCAGCCCATATTCGGGACTCCTCCCAAACTACGAGCAGTACTTC. Amino acid sequence: CASSPYSGLLPNYEQYF.

V is TRBV2 and J is TRBJ1-6; TRBD1 aligns across 10 bases. With V trimmed by 5 bases and J by 0 bases, 4 bases remained unmatched. This CDR3 is 17 amino acids long. Germline CDR1 and CDR2: SNHLY and FYNNEI. The CDR3 here is CASSLRTGGSYNSPLHF. CDR3 in DNA: TGTGCCAGCAGTCTCCGGACAGGGGGCTCCTATAATTCACCCCTCCACTTT.

This chain links TRBV10-2 with TRBJ2-1, with TRBD2 matching over 12 bases. The CDR3 has 15 residues. Germline V lookup: CDR1 WSHSY, CDR2 SAAADI. V shed 6 bases, J shed 9 bases, and the junction held 9 bases outside the gene matches. CDR3 region: CASSGTSGYGFEQFF. CDR3 bases: TGCGCCAGCAGCGGGACTAGCGGGTACGGGTTTGAGCAGTTCTTC.

The J gene is TRBJ1-5, the V gene TRBV28; no definite D call. This CDR3 has 13 amino acids. Per the germline V gene, CDR1 is MDHEN and CDR2 is SYDVKM. Trimming took 6 bases from V and 4 from J, leaving 10 bases between them. DNA for the CDR3: TGTGCCAGCAGCCCAGGTTCTAATCAGCCCCAGCATTTT. It is translated as CASSPGSNQPQHF. The full variable domain, its missing parts supplied by reference TRBV28 and TRBJ1-5, is DVKVTQSSRYLVKRTGEKVFLECVQDMDHENMFWYRQDPGLGLRLIYFSYDVKMKEKGDIPEGYSVSREKKERFSLILESASTNQTSMYLCASSPGSNQPQHFGDGTRLSIL.